This T cell receptor beta chain appears in the sequencing data of a study of long-term antiretroviral therapy in people with HIV. This CDR3 has 13 residues. Germline-derived CDR1 and CDR2 are ENHRY and SYGVKD. The ends lost 10 bases at V and 7 bases at J; junction bases unmatched: 7. General study points: Before ART, certain clones expanded, and these dominated the repertoire at all time points. HIV repertoires had narrower CDR3 length ranges than controls.

To note about this clone: Its antigen is not identified.

Survey-level resolution applied to immunoSEQ assay v3.0. Libraries were prepared by immunoSEQ multiplex PCR; TCRdb keeps only in-frame clonotypes and omits some of them. Found here are about 11,000 clones, roughly 79% of them singletons; the top ten hold under 20%. Sequencing used unsorted PBMCs, obtained at the start of antiretroviral therapy, before treatment. This TCR derives from a man aged 25-45 years with HIV. The rearrangement links TRBV10-3 to TRBJ1-4, with 9 bases matching TRBD1. The CDR3 DNA follows: TGTGCCACCCGTGGGACAGGGAGTGAAAAACTGTTTTTT. Its translation: CATRGTGSEKLFF.